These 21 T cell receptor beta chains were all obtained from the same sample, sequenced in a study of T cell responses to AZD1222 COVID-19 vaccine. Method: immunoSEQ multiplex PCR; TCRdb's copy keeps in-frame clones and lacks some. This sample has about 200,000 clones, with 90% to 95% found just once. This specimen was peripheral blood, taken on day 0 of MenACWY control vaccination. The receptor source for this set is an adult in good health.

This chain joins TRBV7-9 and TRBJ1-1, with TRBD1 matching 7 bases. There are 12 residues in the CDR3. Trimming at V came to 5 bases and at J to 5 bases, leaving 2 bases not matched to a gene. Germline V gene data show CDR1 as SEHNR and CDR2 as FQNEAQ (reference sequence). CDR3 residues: CASSRQGTEAFF. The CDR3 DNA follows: TGTGCCAGCAGCCGACAGGGAACTGAAGCTTTCTTT.

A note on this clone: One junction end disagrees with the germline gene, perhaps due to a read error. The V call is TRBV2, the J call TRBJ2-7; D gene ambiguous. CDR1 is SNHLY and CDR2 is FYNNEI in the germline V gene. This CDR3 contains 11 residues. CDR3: CASRVIAREKF. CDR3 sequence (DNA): TGTGCCAGCAGGGTCATTGCAAGGGAAAAATTC. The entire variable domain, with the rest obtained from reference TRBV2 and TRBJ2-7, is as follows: EPEVTQTPSHQVTQMGQEVILRCVPISNHLYFYWYRQILGQKVEFLVSFYNNEISEKSEIFDDQFSVERPDGSNFTLKIRSTKLEDSAMYFCASRVIAREKFGPGTRLTVT.

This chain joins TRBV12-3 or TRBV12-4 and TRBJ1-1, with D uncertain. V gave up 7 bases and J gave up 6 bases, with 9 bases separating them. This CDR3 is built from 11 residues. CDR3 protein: CASTPFAEAFF. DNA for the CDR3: TGTGCCAGCACCCCTTTCGCTGAAGCTTTCTTT.

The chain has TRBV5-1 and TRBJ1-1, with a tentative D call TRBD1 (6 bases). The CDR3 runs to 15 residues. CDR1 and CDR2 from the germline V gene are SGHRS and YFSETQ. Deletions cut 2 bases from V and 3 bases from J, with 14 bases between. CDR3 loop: CASSFRGKRDTEAFF. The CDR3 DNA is TGCGCCAGCAGCTTTAGGGGGAAGAGGGACACTGAAGCTTTCTTT.

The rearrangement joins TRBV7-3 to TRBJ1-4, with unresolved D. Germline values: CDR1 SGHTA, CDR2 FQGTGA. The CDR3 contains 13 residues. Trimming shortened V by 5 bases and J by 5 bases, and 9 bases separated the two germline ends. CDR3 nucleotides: TGTGCCAGCAGCCCTTCGCCCAATGAAAAACTGTTTTTT. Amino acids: CASSPSPNEKLFF.

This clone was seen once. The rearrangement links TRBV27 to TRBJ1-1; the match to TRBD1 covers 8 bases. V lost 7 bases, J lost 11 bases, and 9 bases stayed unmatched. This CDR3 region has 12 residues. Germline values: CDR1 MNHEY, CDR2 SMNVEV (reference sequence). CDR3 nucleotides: TGTGCCAGCAAACAGGGGGTGGGGCGGGCTTTCTTT. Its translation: CASKQGVGRAFF.

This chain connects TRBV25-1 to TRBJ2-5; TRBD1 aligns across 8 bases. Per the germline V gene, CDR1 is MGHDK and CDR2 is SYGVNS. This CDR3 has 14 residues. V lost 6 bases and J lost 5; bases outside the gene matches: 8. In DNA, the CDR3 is TGTGCCAGCAGCGGACAGGGTGCTTTCGAGACCCAGTACTTC. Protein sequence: CASSGQGAFETQYF. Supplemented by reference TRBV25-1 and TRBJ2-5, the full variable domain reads EADIYQTPRYLVIGTGKKITLECSQTMGHDKMYWYQQDPGMELHLIHYSYGVNSTEKGDLSSESTVSRIRTEHFPLTLESARPSHTSQYLCASSGQGAFETQYFGPGTRLLVL.

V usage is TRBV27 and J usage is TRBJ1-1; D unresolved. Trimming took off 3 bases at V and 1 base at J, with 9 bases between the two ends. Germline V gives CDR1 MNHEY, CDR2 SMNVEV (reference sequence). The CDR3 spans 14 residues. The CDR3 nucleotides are TGTGCCAGCAGTTTCTCAACAAAGAACACTGAAGCTTTCTTT. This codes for CASSFSTKNTEAFF.

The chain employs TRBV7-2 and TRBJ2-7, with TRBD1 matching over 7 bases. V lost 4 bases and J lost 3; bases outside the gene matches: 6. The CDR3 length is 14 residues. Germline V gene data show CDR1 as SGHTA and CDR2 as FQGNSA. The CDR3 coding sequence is TGTGCCAGCAGCTCGAGACAGGGTATCTACGAGCAGTACTTC. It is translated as CASSSRQGIYEQYF.

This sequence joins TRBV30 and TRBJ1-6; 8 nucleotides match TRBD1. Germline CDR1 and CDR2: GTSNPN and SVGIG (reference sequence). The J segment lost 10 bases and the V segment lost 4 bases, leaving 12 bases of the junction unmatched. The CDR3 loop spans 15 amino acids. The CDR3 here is CAWIETGAIGSPLHF. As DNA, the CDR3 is TGTGCCTGGATCGAGACAGGGGCAATTGGCTCACCCCTCCACTTT.

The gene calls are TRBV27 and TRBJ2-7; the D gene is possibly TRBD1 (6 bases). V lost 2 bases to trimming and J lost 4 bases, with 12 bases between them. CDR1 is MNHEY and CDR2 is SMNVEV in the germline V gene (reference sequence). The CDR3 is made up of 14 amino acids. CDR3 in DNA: TGTGCCAGCAGTTTACGACAGGAAGGGTACGAGCAGTACTTC. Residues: CASSLRQEGYEQYF.

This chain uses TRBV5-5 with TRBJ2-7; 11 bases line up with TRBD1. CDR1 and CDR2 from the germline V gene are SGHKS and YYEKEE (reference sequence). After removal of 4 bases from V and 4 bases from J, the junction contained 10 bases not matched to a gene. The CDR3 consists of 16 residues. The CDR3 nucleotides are TGTGCCAGCAGCGCCACCGGGACAGGGGGGTTATACGAGCAGTACTTC. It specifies CASSATGTGGLYEQYF.

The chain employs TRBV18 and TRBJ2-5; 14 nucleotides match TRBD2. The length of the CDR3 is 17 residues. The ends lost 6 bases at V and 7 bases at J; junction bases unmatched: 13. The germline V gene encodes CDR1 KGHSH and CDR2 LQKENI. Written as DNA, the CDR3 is TGTGCCAGCTCCCCCGGACTAGCGGGGGGCGGCTTGGGGACCCAGTACTTC. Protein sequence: CASSPGLAGGGLGTQYF.

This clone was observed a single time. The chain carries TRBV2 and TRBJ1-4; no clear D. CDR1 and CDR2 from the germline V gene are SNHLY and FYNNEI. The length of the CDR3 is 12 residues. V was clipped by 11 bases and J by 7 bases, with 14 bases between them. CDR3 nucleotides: TGTGCCGAAGGCGACATATTTGAAAAACTGTTTTTT. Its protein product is CAEGDIFEKLFF.

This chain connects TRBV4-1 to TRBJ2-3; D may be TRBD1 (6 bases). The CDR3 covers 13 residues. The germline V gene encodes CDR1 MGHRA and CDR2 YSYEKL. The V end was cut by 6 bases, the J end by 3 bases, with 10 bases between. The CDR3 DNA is TGCGCCAGCAGAAAACAGGGTACAGATACGCAGTATTTT. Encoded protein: CASRKQGTDTQYF.

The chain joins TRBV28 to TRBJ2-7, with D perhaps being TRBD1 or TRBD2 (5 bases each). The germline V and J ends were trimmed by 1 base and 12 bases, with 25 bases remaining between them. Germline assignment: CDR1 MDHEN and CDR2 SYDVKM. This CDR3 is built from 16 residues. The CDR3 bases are TGTGCCAGCAGTTTATACCCAGGGACCGTCGCGCGTCCCCTGTACTTC. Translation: CASSLYPGTVARPLYF. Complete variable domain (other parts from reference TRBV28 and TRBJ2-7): DVKVTQSSRYLVKRTGEKVFLECVQDMDHENMFWYRQDPGLGLRLIYFSYDVKMKEKGDIPEGYSVSREKKERFSLILESASTNQTSMYLCASSLYPGTVARPLYFGPGTRLTVT.

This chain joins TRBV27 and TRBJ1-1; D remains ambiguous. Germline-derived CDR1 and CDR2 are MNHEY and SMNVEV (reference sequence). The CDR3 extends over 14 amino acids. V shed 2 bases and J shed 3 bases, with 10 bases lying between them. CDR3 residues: CASSLGYGDTEAFF. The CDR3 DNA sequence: TGTGCCAGCAGTTTAGGGTACGGAGACACTGAAGCTTTCTTT.

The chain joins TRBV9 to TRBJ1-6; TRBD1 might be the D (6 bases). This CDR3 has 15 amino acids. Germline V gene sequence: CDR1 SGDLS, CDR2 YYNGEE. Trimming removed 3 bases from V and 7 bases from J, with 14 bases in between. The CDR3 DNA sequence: TGTGCCAGCAGCGCCCTTACAGGGACCAATTCACCCCTCCACTTT. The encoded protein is CASSALTGTNSPLHF. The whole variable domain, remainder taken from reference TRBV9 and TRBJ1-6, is DSGVTQTPKHLITATGQRVTLRCSPRSGDLSVYWYQQSLDQGLQFLIQYYNGEERAKGNILERFSAQQFPDLHSELNLSSLELGDSALYFCASSALTGTNSPLHFGNGTRLTVT.

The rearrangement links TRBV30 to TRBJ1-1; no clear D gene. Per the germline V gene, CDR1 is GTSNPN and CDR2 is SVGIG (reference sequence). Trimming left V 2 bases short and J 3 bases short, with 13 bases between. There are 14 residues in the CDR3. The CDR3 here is CAWSRTEGHTEAFF. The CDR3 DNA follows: TGTGCCTGGAGTCGTACGGAAGGTCACACTGAAGCTTTCTTT.

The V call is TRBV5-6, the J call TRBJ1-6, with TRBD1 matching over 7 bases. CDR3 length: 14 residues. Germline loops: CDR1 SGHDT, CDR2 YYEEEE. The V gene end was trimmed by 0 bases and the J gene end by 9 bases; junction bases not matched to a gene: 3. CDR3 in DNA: TGTGCCAGCAGCTTGGGGACAGGAAGTTCACCCCTCCACTTT. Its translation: CASSLGTGSSPLHF.

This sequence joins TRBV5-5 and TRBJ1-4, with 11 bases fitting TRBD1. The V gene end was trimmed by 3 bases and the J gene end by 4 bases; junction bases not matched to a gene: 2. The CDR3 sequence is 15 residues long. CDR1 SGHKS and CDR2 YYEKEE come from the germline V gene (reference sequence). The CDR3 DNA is TGTGCCAGCAGCTCCGGGACAGGGGGTAATGAAAAACTGTTTTTT. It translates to CASSSGTGGNEKLFF.